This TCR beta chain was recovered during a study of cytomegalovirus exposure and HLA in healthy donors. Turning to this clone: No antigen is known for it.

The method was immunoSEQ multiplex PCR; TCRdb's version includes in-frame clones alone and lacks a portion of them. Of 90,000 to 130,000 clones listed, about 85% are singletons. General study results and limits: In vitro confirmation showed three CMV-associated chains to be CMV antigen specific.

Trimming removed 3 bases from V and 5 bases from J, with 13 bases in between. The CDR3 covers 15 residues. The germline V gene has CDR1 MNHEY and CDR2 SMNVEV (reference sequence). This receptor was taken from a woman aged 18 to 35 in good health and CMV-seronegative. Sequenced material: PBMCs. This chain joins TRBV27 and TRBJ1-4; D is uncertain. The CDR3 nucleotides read TGTGCCAGCAGTTTTGCGGGCGGTAAGAATGAAAAACTGTTTTTT. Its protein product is CASSFAGGKNEKLFF. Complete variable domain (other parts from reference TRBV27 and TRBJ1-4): EAQVTQNPRYLITVTGKKLTVTCSQNMNHEYMSWYRQDPGLGLRQIYYSMNVEVTDKGDVPEGYKVSRKEKRNFPLILESPSPNQTSLYFCASSFAGGKNEKLFFGSGTQLSVL.